The 2 T cell receptor beta chains presented below share a single source sample, sequenced in a study of regulatory T cells in long-lasting Graves disease. Researchers made TCR beta libraries by using iRepertoire HTBI primers and running Arm-PCR on CDR3 regions. TCRdb ran MiXCR on the multiplex PCR reads and lists one entry per CDR3 protein. This table has approximately 290,000 distinct CDR3 sequences, more than 20% appearing once. As to time point: persistent/refractory GD, antithyroid drugs over 5 years with positive TRAb. Generation of the TCR library employed RNA extracted from PBMCs. The input for sequencing was peripheral blood mononuclear cells (PBMCs), taken when the disease was refractory, from a patient treated with antithyroid drugs. These receptors were taken from a female donor with Graves disease.

This clonotype came up many times. The chain links TRBV28 to TRBJ2-5, with 11 bases lining up with TRBD2. Unmatched junction bases numbered 10, after V lost 6 bases and J lost 4 bases. Germline V lookup: CDR1 MDHEN, CDR2 SYDVKM. The CDR3 totals 16 residues. CDR3 in DNA: TGTGCCAGCAGCCTGGGACTAGCGGTTGAGGGAGAGACCCAGTACTTC. It specifies CASSLGLAVEGETQYF.

This chain joins TRBV6-1 and TRBJ2-2; 14 bases agree with TRBD2. V gave up 7 bases and J gave up 5 bases; unmatched junction bases: 9. Per the germline V gene, CDR1 is MNHNS and CDR2 is SASEGT. CDR3 length equals 17 residues. The CDR3 is CASKGLAGEDATGELFF. Written as DNA, the CDR3 is TGTGCCAGCAAGGGACTAGCGGGAGAAGATGCGACCGGGGAGCTGTTTTTT.